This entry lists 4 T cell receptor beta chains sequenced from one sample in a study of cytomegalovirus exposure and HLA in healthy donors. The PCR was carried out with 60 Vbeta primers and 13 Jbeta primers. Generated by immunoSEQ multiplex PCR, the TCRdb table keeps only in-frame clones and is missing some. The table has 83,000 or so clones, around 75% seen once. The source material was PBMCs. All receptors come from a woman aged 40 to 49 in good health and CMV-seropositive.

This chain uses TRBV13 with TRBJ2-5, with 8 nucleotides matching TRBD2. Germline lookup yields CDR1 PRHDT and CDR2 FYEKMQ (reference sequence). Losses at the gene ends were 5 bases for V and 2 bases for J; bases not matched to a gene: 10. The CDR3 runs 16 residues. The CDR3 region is CASSPSTSAIQETQYF. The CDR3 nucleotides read TGTGCCAGCAGCCCCTCGACTAGCGCCATTCAAGAGACCCAGTACTTC.

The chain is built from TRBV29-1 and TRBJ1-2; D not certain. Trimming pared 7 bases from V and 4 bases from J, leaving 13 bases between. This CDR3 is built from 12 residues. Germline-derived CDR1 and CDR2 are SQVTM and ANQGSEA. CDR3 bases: TGCAGCGCCCTCCGCTCTATCTATGGCTACACCTTC. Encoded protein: CSALRSIYGYTF.

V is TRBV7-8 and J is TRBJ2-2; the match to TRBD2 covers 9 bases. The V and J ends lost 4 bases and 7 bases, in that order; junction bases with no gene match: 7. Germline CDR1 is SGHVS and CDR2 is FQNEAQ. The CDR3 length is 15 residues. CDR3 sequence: CASSSPSGADGELFF. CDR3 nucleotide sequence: TGTGCCAGCAGCTCGCCTAGCGGGGCTGACGGGGAGCTGTTTTTT.

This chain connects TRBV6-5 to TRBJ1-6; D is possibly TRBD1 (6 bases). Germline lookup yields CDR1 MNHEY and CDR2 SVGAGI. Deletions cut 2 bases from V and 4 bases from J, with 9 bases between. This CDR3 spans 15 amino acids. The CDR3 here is CASSYQGIYNSPLHF. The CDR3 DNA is TGTGCCAGCAGTTACCAGGGGATTTATAATTCACCCCTCCACTTT.